The present entry profiles one T cell receptor (beta chain) with its context. Its cognate antigen is unknown. This sample is part of a study of T cell responses to AZD1222 COVID-19 vaccine. After removal of 3 bases from V and 4 bases from J, the junction contained 22 bases not matched to a gene. The CDR3 runs 19 residues. Germline V gene data show CDR1 as GTSNPN and CDR2 as SVGIG (reference sequence). General study results and limits: Epitopes outside B.1.351 and B.1.1.7 mutated regions reportedly drew nearly half of spike TCRs. The sample set comprised mostly white British donors with more females, and clonal diversity was possibly underestimated. The study found vaccine-associated CD4 TCRs spanning spike, dominant at 160-218 and 743-854.

Measured with immunoSEQ multiplex PCR; TCRdb has only the in-frame clones, and not every one. The data show about 130,000 clones, with around 90% seen just once and approximately 6.8% held by the top ten. Sample: peripheral blood, taken on day 0 of AZD1222 vaccination. This clonotype originated in an adult in good health. V and J are TRBV30 and TRBJ1-2; 8 bases line up with TRBD1. The CDR3 protein is CAWRVGAGGARRGAYGYTF. The CDR3 DNA reads TGTGCCTGGAGGGTGGGAGCAGGGGGCGCGAGGAGAGGGGCCTATGGCTACACCTTC.